Shown below are 15 T cell receptor beta chains from a single sample sequenced in a study of shared clonotypes between healthy human individuals. Measured with immunoSEQ multiplex PCR; TCRdb has only the in-frame clones, and not every one. The sample holds about 2.4 million clones; 85% to 95% are singletons and the top ten take around 0.14%. The sample consisted of naive CD4+ T cells sorted from blood. The subset was: CD45RA+ positively selected. Receptors were obtained from a man between 18 and 29 years old in good health.

The chain has TRBV10-3 and TRBJ1-1; the D is unclear. Deletions cut 10 bases from V and 1 base from J, with 19 bases between. This CDR3 has 15 amino acids. Germline V gene sequence: CDR1 ENHRY, CDR2 SYGVKD. The CDR3 sequence: CATVIEAGWNTEAFF. CDR3 coding DNA: TGTGCCACCGTGATCGAGGCGGGGTGGAACACTGAAGCTTTCTTT.

This clone appeared a single time. The chain links TRBV6-1 to TRBJ1-6, with 8 bases that match TRBD1. The CDR3 totals 18 residues. Germline V gives CDR1 MNHNS, CDR2 SASEGT. With 2 bases clipped from V and 5 bases from J, the junction kept 11 bases outside the gene matches. CDR3 sequence reads: CASSERRFPTGDNSPLHF. CDR3 DNA sequence: TGTGCCAGCAGTGAAAGAAGGTTCCCGACAGGGGATAATTCACCCCTCCACTTT.

The chain has TRBV19 and TRBJ1-5, with D maybe TRBD1 (5 bases). V lost 6 bases, J lost 6 bases, and 12 bases lay in between. The CDR3 totals 13 residues. Germline V gene lookup returns CDR1 LNHDA and CDR2 SQIVND (reference sequence). CDR3: CASREPGFQPQHF. The CDR3 DNA reads as TGTGCCAGTAGGGAACCAGGGTTTCAGCCCCAGCATTTT.

This chain links TRBV27 with TRBJ2-6; D gene uncertain. The germline V gene encodes CDR1 MNHEY and CDR2 SMNVEV (reference sequence). Trimming left V 5 bases short and J 0 bases short, with 11 bases between. This CDR3 has 16 amino acids. This CDR3 reads CASSARLYSGANVLTF. CDR3 nucleotide sequence: TGTGCCAGCAGTGCACGTCTGTACTCTGGGGCCAACGTCCTGACTTTC.

This chain connects TRBV7-9 to TRBJ1-1; 8 bases are a match to TRBD1. CDR1 is SEHNR, CDR2 FQNEAQ, per germline (reference sequence). V shed 2 bases and J 3 bases; nucleotides not matched to a gene: 8. CDR3 length: 16 amino acids. The CDR3 nucleotides read TGTGCCAGCAGCTTAAGGAGGACAGGGAGAGACACTGAAGCTTTCTTT. This translates into CASSLRRTGRDTEAFF.

The rearrangement joins TRBV7-9 to TRBJ1-6; D may be TRBD1 (5 bases). This CDR3 has 15 amino acids. In germline, CDR1 is SEHNR, CDR2 FQNEAQ (reference sequence). Between the trimmed V and J ends, which lost 4 bases and 5 bases, there was a span of 12 bases. In DNA, the CDR3 is TGTGCCAGCAGCTCTCCCCCAGGGAATAATTCACCCCTCCACTTT. Its translation is CASSSPPGNNSPLHF. Using reference TRBV7-9 and TRBJ1-6 for the parts outside the CDR3, the full variable domain is DTGVSQNPRHKITKRGQNVTFRCDPISEHNRLYWYRQTLGQGPEFLTYFQNEAQLEKSRLLSDRFSAERPKGSFSTLEIQRTEQGDSAMYLCASSSPPGNNSPLHFGNGTRLTVT.

The J gene is TRBJ1-4, the V gene TRBV6-5, with TRBD1 matching 7 bases. Trimming at V came to 4 bases and at J to 5 bases, leaving 10 bases not matched to a gene. The CDR3 loop spans 16 amino acids. Germline lookup yields CDR1 MNHEY and CDR2 SVGAGI. The DNA of the CDR3 is TGTGCCAGCAGTTTCCGACAGGGACAGCAGAATGAAAAACTGTTTTTT. Protein sequence: CASSFRQGQQNEKLFF.

CDR3 protein: CASSPDIVYNSPLHF. In DNA, the CDR3 is TGTGCCAGTAGTCCGGATATAGTCTATAATTCACCCCTCCACTTT. The rearrangement uses TRBV19 and TRBJ1-6; D gene uncertain. Germline values: CDR1 LNHDA, CDR2 SQIVND (reference sequence). The CDR3 is made up of 15 amino acids. Trimming cost V 5 bases and J 3 bases, with 11 bases left between them.

V gene TRBV7-8 combines with J gene TRBJ1-6; no firm D call. There are 14 residues in the CDR3. CDR1 is SGHVS, CDR2 FQNEAQ, per germline. Trimming left V 5 bases short and J 6 bases short, with 11 bases between. The CDR3 spells CASSPGVSNSPLHF. The CDR3 DNA is TGTGCCAGCAGCCCCGGGGTGAGTAATTCACCCCTCCACTTT. Looking up the rest from reference TRBV7-8 and TRBJ1-6 gives the full variable domain: GAGVSQSPRYKVAKRGQDVALRCDPISGHVSLFWYQQALGQGPEFLTYFQNEAQLDKSGLPSDRFFAERPEGSVSTLKIQRTQQEDSAVYLCASSPGVSNSPLHFGNGTRLTVT.

The V gene is TRBV6-1, the J gene TRBJ2-7; 8 nucleotides line up with TRBD2. This CDR3 has 16 amino acids. Per germline, CDR1 MNHNS and CDR2 SASEGT. Unmatched junction bases numbered 8, after V lost 2 bases and J lost 2 bases. CDR3 region: CASSEFGTRMTYEQYF. The CDR3 DNA is TGTGCCAGCAGTGAATTTGGGACTAGGATGACCTACGAGCAGTACTTC.

This chain connects TRBV4-1 to TRBJ2-1, with D maybe TRBD1 (8 bases). The CDR3 runs 17 residues. The germline V and J ends were trimmed by 1 base and 1 base, with 14 bases remaining between them. The germline V gene encodes CDR1 MGHRA and CDR2 YSYEKL. CDR3 residues: CASSQGGGQVSYNEQFF. In DNA, the CDR3 is TGCGCCAGCAGCCAAGGGGGGGGACAGGTATCCTACAATGAGCAGTTCTTC.

The V gene is TRBV7-8, the J gene TRBJ2-7; the D is unclear. This CDR3 has 14 residues. V dropped 5 bases and J dropped 0 bases, with 11 bases sitting between them. Germline values: CDR1 SGHVS, CDR2 FQNEAQ. The CDR3 reads CASSPRTFSYEQYF. The CDR3 DNA reads as TGTGCCAGCAGCCCGCGGACGTTCTCCTACGAGCAGTACTTC.

The CDR3 bases are TGTGCCAGTAGTGTTGCCTCAGGGGGGATTCGCATCTACGAGCAGTACTTC. Its protein product is CASSVASGGIRIYEQYF. The genes are TRBV19 and TRBJ2-7; D is possibly TRBD1 (7 bases). V gave up 5 bases and J gave up 3 bases, with 23 bases separating them. The germline V gene encodes CDR1 LNHDA and CDR2 SQIVND (reference sequence). This CDR3 comprises 17 residues. The variable domain in full, completed from reference TRBV19 and TRBJ2-7, reads DGGITQSPKYLFRKEGQNVTLSCEQNLNHDAMYWYRQDPGQGLRLIYYSQIVNDFQKGDIAEGYSVSREKKESFPLTVTSAQKNPTAFYLCASSVASGGIRIYEQYFGPGTRLTVT.

This clone was seen once. V and J are TRBV5-1 and TRBJ1-4; D gene unclear. V lost 3 bases to trimming and J lost 8 bases, with 14 bases between them. CDR1 is SGHRS, CDR2 YFSETQ, per germline. The CDR3 length is 14 residues. CDR3 coding DNA: TGCGCCAGCAGCTCCCCGGACGCTCCCGAAAAACTGTTTTTT. This codes for CASSSPDAPEKLFF. Based on the CDR3 plus reference TRBV5-1 and TRBJ1-4, the full variable domain is KAGVTQTPRYLIKTRGQQVTLSCSPISGHRSVSWYQQTPGQGLQFLFEYFSETQRNKGNFPGRFSGRQFSNSRSEMNVSTLELGDSALYLCASSSPDAPEKLFFGSGTQLSVL.

J is TRBJ1-1 and V is TRBV5-1; D unresolved. CDR3 length: 14 residues. With 0 bases removed from V and 3 bases from J, the gap between germline ends came to 9 bases. CDR1 and CDR2 (germline): SGHRS, YFSETQ. In DNA form, the CDR3 reads TGCGCCAGCAGCTTGGCCGGCCGGGACACTGAAGCTTTCTTT. Translating gives CASSLAGRDTEAFF.